In its sample, the clone carrying this T cell receptor beta chain was seen many times. Cells sorted as Tregs were CD4+, CD25+ and CD127-/low. TCRdb itself ran the 5' RACE reads through MiXCR, one entry per CDR3 protein. The sample records 35,000 to 45,000 distinct CDR3 sequences, roughly 22% being singletons. V was pared by 5 bases and J by 5 bases, with 19 bases of the junction left unmatched. The CDR3 totals 18 residues. Germline loops: CDR1 MNHEY, CDR2 SMNVEV (reference sequence). The sequence derives from a female donor with breast cancer. Input material: Tregs sorted from a lymph node. V and J are TRBV27 and TRBJ2-5, with 8 bases that match TRBD1. DNA of the CDR3: TGTGCCAGCAGTCCCTGGGGAAGTGGACAGGGAGAGAGGGAGACCCAGTACTTC. Its translation is CASSPWGSGQGERETQYF.